The following is a T cell receptor (beta chain) sequence with its context. The entry originates in a study of technical replicates of blood from several donors. V dropped 4 bases and J dropped 1; count of bases not matched to a gene: 5. Germline loops: CDR1 MNHEY, CDR2 SMNVEV (reference sequence). The CDR3 contains 16 residues. Libraries were prepared by immunoSEQ multiplex PCR; TCRdb keeps only in-frame clonotypes and omits some of them. Counted here are some 83,000 clones, over 85% occurring once; the ten biggest clones make up approximately 0.25%. The sequence was collected from a human donor in good health. The genes are TRBV27 and TRBJ1-1, with 11 bases matching TRBD1. The sequenced material came from T cells isolated from PBMCs. Here the CDR3 reads CASSSWTGGSNTEAFF. As DNA, the CDR3 is TGTGCCAGCAGTTCCTGGACAGGGGGCTCGAACACTGAAGCTTTCTTT.